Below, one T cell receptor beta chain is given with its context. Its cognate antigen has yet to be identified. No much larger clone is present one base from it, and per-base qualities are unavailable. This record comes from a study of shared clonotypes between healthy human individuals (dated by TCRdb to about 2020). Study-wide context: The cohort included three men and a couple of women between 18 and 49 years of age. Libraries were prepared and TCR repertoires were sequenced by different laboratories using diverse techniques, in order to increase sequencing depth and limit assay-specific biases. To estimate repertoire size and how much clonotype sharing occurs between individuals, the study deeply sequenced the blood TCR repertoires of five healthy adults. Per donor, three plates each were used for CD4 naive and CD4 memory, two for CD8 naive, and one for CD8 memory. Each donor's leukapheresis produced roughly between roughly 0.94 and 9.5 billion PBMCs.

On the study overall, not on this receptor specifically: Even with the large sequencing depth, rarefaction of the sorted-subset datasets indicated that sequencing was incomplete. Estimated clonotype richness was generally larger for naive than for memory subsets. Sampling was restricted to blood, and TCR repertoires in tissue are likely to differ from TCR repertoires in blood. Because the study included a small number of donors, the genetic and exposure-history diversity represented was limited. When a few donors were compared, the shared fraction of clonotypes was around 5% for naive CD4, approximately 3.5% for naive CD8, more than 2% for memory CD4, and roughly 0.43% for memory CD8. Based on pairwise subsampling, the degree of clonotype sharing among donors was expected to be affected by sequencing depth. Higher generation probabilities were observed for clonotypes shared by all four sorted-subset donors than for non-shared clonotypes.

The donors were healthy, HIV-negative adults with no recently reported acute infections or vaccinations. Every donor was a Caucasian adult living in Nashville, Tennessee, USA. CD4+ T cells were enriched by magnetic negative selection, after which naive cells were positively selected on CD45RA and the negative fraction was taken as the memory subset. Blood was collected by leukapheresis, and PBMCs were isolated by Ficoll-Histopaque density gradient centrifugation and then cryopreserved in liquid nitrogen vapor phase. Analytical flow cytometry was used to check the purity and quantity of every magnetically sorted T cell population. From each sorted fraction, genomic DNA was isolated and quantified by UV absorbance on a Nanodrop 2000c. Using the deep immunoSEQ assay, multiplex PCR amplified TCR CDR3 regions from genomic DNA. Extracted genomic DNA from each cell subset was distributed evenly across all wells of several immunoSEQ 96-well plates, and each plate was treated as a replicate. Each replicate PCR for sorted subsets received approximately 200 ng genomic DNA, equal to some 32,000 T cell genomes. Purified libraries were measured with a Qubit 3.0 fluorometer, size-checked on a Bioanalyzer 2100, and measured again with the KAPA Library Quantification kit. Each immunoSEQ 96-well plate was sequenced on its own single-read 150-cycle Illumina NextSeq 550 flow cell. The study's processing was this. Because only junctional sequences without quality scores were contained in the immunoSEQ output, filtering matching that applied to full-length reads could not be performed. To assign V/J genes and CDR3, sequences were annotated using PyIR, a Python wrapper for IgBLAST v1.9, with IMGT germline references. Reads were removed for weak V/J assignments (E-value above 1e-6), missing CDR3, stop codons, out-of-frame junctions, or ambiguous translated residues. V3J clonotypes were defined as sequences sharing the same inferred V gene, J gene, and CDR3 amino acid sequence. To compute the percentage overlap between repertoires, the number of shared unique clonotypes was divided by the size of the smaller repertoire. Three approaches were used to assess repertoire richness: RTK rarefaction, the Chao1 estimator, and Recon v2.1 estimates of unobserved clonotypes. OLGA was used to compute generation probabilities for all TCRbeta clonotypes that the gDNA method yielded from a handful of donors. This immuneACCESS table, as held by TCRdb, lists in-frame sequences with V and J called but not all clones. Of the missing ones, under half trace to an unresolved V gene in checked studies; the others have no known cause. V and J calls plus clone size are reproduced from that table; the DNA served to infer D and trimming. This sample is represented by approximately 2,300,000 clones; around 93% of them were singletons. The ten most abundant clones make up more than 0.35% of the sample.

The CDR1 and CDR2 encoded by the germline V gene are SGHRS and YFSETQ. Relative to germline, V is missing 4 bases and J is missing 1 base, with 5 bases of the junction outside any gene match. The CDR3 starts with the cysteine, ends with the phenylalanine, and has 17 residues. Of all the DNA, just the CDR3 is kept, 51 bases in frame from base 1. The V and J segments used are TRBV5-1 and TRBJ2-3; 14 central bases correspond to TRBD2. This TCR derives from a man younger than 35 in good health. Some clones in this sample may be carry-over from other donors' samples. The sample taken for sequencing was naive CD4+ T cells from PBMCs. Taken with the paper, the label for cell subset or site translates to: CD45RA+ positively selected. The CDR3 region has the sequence CASSTGLAGARTDTQYF. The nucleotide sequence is TGCGCCAGCAGCACGGGACTAGCGGGAGCTCGCACAGATACGCAGTATTTT.